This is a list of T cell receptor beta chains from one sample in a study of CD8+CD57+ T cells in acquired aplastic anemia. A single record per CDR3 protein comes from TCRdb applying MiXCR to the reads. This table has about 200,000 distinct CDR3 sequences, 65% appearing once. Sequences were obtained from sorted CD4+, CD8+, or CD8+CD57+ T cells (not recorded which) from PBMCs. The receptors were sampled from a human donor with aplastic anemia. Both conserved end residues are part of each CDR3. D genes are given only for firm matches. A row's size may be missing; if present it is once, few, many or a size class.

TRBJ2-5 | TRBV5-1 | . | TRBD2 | CASSAGTSGGRQETQYF | TGCGCCAGCAGCGCTGGGACTAGCGGGGGGCGCCAAGAGACCCAGTACTTC
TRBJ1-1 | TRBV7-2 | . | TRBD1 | CASSLGDSYRRGTEAFF | TGTGCCAGCAGCTTGGGGGACAGTTATCGAAGGGGCACTGAAGCTTTCTTT
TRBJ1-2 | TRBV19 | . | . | CASSIGDAVRGYTF | TGTGCCAGTAGTATAGGGGACGCGGTGCGTGGCTACACCTTC
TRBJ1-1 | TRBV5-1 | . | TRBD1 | CASNWGTGVDTEAFF | TGCGCCAGCAACTGGGGGACAGGGGTAGACACTGAAGCTTTCTTT
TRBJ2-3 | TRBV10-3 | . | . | CAISEPPTPQYF | TGTGCCATCAGTGAGCCTCCCACCCCGCAGTATTTT
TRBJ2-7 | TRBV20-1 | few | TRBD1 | CSARGQFEQYF | TGCAGTGCTAGGGGACAGTTCGAGCAGTACTTC
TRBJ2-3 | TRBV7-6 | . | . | CASSLDQDTQYF | TGTGCCAGCAGCTTAGATCAAGATACGCAGTATTTT
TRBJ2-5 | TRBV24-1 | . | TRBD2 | CATSDPSGKGETQYF | TGTGCCACCAGTGATCCTAGCGGGAAGGGAGAGACCCAGTACTTC
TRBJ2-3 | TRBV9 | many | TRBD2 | CASSASGGDYTDTQYF | TGTGCCAGCAGCGCCAGCGGGGGGGATTACACAGATACGCAGTATTTT
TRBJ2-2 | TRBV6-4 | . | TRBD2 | CASRIAGGNTGELFF | TGTGCCAGCAGGATAGCGGGGGGTAACACCGGGGAGCTGTTTTTT
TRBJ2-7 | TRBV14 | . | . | CASSQVRQGGGGAAGEQYF | TGTGCCAGCAGCCAAGTTCGACAGGGAGGCGGGGGTGCTGCTGGGGAGCAGTACTTC
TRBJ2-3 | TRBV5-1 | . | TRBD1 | CASSLEGGHSTDTQYF | TGCGCCAGCAGCTTGGAAGGGGGCCATAGCACAGATACGCAGTATTTT
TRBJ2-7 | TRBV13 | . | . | CASSLSGASYEQYF | TGTGCCAGCAGCTTATCAGGGGCAAGTTACGAGCAGTACTTC
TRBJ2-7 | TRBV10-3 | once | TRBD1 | CAIRRGTVSYEQYF | TGTGCCATCAGGAGAGGGACAGTCTCCTACGAGCAGTACTTC
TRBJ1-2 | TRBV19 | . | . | CASSIGQSAYGYTF | TGTGCCAGTAGTATCGGACAGTCGGCGTATGGCTACACCTTC
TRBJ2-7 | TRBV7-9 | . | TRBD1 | CASSFITDRGIDEQYF | TGTGCCAGCAGCTTTATCACGGACAGGGGCATCGACGAGCAGTACTTC
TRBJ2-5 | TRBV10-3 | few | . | CAISDWLALQETQYF | TGTGCCATCAGTGATTGGCTAGCGCTCCAAGAGACCCAGTACTTC
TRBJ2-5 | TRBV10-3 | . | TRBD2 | CAISESFVAGLKTAEETQYF | TGTGCCATCAGTGAGTCCTTTGTAGCGGGATTGAAAACTGCAGAAGAGACCCAGTACTTC
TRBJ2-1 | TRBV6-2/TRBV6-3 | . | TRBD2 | CASSSGLAGVNEQFF | TGTGCCAGCAGTTCGGGACTAGCGGGAGTCAATGAGCAGTTCTTC
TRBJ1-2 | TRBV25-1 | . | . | CASSESYYGYTF | TGTGCCAGCAGTGAGAGCTACTATGGCTACACCTTC
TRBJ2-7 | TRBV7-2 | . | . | CASSSLYKGEQYF | TGTGCCAGCAGTTCACTTTACAAGGGCGAGCAGTACTTC
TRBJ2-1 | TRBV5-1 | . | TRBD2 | CASQWTSGSNEQFF | TGCGCCAGCCAATGGACTAGCGGGAGCAATGAGCAGTTCTTC
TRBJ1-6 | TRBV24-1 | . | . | CATPQGGNSPLHF | TGTGCCACCCCCCAGGGTGGAAATTCACCCCTCCACTTT
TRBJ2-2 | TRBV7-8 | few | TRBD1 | CASSLEAGGYTGELFF | TGTGCCAGCAGCTTAGAGGCAGGGGGATACACCGGGGAGCTGTTTTTT
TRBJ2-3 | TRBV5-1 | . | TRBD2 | CASSPPLASVSTDTQYF | TGCGCCAGCAGCCCGCCACTAGCGTCAGTTAGCACAGATACGCAGTATTTT
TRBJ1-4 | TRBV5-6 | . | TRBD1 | CASSETGGTGSPREKLFF | TGTGCCAGCAGCGAAACAGGGGGGACAGGATCCCCTAGAGAAAAACTGTTTTTT
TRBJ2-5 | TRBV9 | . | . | CASSVGGEETQYF | TGTGCCAGCAGCGTCGGCGGCGAGGAGACCCAGTACTTC
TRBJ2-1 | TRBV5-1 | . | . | CASSLGLGGYNEQFF | TGCGCCAGCAGCTTGGGGCTAGGGGGATACAATGAGCAGTTCTTC
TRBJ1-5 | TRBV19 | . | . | CASSMRGTHNQPQHF | TGTGCCAGTAGTATGCGGGGGACTCACAATCAGCCCCAGCATTTT
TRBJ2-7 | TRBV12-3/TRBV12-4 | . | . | CASSFTGHEQYF | TGTGCCAGCAGTTTCACAGGGCACGAGCAGTACTTC
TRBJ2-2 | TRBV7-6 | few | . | CATLGLYDTGELFF | TGTGCCACCCTGGGACTTTACGACACCGGGGAGCTGTTTTTT
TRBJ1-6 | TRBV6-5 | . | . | CASSYTRWAGNSPLHF | TGTGCCAGCAGTTACACACGTTGGGCTGGTAATTCACCCCTCCACTTT
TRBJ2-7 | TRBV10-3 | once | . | CAIRGSRDEQYF | TGTGCCATCAGGGGCTCTCGGGACGAGCAGTACTTC
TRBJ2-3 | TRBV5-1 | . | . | CASSLGDSSPADTQYF | TGCGCCAGCAGCTTGGGGGACTCCTCCCCCGCAGATACGCAGTATTTT
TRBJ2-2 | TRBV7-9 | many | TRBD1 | CASSLQGTGSTGELFF | TGTGCCAGCAGCTTACAGGGGACAGGGTCCACCGGGGAGCTGTTTTTT
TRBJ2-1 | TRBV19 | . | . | CASRPERARNNEQFF | TGTGCCAGTAGACCAGAGCGGGCGAGGAACAATGAGCAGTTCTTC
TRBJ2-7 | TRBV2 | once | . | CASSEDRPYEQYF | TGTGCCAGCAGTGAGGACAGACCCTACGAGCAGTACTTC
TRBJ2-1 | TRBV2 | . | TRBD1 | CASIPGQGANEQFF | TGTGCCAGCATTCCGGGACAGGGGGCGAATGAGCAGTTCTTC
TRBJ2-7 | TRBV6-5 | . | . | CASSYGGGADEQYF | TGTGCCAGCAGTTACGGCGGAGGGGCCGACGAGCAGTACTTC
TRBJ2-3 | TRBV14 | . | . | CASSLGLPGDTQYF | TGTGCCAGCAGCCTAGGACTCCCCGGGGATACGCAGTATTTT
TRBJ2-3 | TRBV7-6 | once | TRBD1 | CASSHLSGTEGTDTQYF | TGTGCCAGCAGCCACCTCTCCGGGACAGAAGGCACAGATACGCAGTATTTT
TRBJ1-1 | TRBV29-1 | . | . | CSMIQGRTEAFF | TGCAGCATGATACAGGGTCGCACTGAAGCTTTCTTT
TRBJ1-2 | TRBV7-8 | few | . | CASSMGGDYGYTF | TGTGCCAGCAGCATGGGGGGGGACTATGGCTACACCTTC
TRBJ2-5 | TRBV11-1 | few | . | CASRAKGSEKETQYF | TGTGCCAGCAGAGCCAAGGGATCGGAGAAAGAGACCCAGTACTTC
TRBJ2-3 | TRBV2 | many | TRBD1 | CASARDRADPTTTDTQYF | TGTGCCAGCGCCCGGGACAGGGCGGACCCTACCACCACAGATACGCAGTATTTT
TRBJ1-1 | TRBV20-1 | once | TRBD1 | CSAGDRQGTEAFF | TGCAGTGCTGGGGATCGACAGGGCACTGAAGCTTTCTTT
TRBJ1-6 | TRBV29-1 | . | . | CSVKDSPNSPLHF | TGCAGCGTTAAGGACAGTCCTAATTCACCCCTCCACTTT
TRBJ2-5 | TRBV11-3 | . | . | CASSLDSGPQETQYF | TGTGCCAGCAGCTTAGATTCGGGTCCCCAAGAGACCCAGTACTTC
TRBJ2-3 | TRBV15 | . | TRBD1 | CSTSRVSWDREDTQYF | TGTTCCACCAGCAGAGTCTCCTGGGACAGGGAAGATACGCAGTATTTT
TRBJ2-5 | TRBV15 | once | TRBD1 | CATSDRTGDETQYF | TGTGCCACCAGCGACCGGACAGGGGACGAGACCCAGTACTTC
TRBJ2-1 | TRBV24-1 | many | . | CATSDWSTREQFF | TGTGCCACCAGTGATTGGTCAACCCGTGAGCAGTTCTTC
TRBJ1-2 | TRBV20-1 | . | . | CSARVEVPMRF | TGCAGTGCTAGAGTTGAGGTCCCCATGCGCTTC